This T cell receptor (beta chain) was recorded in a study of vaccination and CD4 T cells after COVID-19. Looking at the study overall: For control cultures, the treatment was a CEFX pool, an HIV-1 Nef pool, or no peptide. Regarding the study as a whole: Investigators enrolled relatively few convalescent patients and included no early post-infection timepoints. Reactive clone data from convalescent patients indicated a median of 86.3% appearing only post-vaccination.

With the Oncomine TCR Beta short-read assay, DNA from cultured CD4+ T cells was sequenced. Genomic DNA was extracted from cultured CD4+ T cells. TCRdb fed the PCR reads into MiXCR, producing one record per CDR3 protein. The table lists about 12,000 distinct CDR3 sequences, roughly two thirds of them singletons. Treatment given: approximately 11-day PBMC culture with coronavirus spike peptide pools or control peptides (ViraFEST assay). With respect to this clonotype: What it recognizes is unknown.

The sample was CD4+ T cells from blood, cultured in vitro. This receptor was taken from a human donor who had recovered from COVID-19.

For the CDR3, the DNA is TGTGCCAGCAGCTTAGTGGTAGCGGGGGGTCATACGCAGTATTTT. Translation gives CASSLVVAGGHTQYF. V gene TRBV7-8 combines with J gene TRBJ2-3; 10 nucleotides align to TRBD2. Per germline, CDR1 SGHVS and CDR2 FQNEAQ. The junction had 5 bases not matched to a gene; V was cut back by 1 base and J by 7 bases. This CDR3 has 15 amino acids. Using reference TRBV7-8 and TRBJ2-3 for the parts outside the CDR3, the full variable domain is GAGVSQSPRYKVAKRGQDVALRCDPISGHVSLFWYQQALGQGPEFLTYFQNEAQLDKSGLPSDRFFAERPEGSVSTLKIQRTQQEDSAVYLCASSLVVAGGHTQYFGPGTRLTVL.